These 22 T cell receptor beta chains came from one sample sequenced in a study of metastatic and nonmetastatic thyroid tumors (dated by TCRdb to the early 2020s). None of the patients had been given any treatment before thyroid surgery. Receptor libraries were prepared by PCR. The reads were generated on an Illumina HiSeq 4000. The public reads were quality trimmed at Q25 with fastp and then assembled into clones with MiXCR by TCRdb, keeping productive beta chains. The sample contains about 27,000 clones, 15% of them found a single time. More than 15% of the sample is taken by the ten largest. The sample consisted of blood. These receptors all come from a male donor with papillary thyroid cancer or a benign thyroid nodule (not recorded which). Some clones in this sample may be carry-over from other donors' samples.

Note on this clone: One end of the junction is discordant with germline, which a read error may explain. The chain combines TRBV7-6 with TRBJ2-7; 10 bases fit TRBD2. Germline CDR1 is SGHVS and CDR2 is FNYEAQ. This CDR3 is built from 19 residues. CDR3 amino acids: CAGSLGPPPGLAWTYEQYF. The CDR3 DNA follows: TGTGCCGGCAGCCTAGGACCTCCGCCGGGACTAGCGTGGACCTACGAGCAGTACTTC.

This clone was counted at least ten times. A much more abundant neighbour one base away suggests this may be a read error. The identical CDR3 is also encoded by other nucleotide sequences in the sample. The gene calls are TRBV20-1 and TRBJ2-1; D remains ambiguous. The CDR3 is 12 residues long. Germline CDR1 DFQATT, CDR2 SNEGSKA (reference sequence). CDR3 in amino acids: CSARFRVDEQFF. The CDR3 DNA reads TGTAGTGCTAGATTCCGGGTAGATGAGCAGTTCTTC.

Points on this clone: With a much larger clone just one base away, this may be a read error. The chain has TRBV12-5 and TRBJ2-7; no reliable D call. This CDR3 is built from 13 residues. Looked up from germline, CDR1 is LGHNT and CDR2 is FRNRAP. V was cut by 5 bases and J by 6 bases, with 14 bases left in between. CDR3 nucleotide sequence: TGTGCTAGTGGTCAGACATTCCCGGGCGAGCAGTACTTC. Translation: CASGQTFPGEQYF.

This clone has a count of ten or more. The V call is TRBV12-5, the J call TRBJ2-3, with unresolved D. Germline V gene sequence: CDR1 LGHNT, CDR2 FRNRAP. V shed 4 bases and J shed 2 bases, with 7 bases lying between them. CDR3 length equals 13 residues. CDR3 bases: TGTGCTAGTGGTTCAACCCACACAGATACGCAGTATTTT. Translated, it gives CASGSTHTDTQYF.

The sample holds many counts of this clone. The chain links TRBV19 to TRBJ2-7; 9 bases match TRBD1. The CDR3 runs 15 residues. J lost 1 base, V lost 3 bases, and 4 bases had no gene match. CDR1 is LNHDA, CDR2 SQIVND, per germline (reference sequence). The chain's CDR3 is CASSMIGTGSYEQYF. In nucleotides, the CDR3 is TGTGCCAGTAGTATGATTGGGACAGGGTCCTACGAGCAGTACTTC.

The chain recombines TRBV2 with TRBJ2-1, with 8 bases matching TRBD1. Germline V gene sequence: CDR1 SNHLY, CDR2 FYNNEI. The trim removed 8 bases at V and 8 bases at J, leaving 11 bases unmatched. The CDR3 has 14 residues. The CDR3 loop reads CASQGTGGRDEQFF. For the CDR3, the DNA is TGTGCCAGCCAAGGGACAGGAGGGCGCGATGAGCAGTTCTTC.

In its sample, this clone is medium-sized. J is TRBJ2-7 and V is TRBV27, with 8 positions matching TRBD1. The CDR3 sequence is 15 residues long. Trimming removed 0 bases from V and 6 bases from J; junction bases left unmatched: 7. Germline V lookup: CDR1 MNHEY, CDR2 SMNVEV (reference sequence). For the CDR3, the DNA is TGTGCCAGCAGTTTATCGTCCGGGACAGGAGTCGAGCAGTACTTC. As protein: CASSLSSGTGVEQYF.

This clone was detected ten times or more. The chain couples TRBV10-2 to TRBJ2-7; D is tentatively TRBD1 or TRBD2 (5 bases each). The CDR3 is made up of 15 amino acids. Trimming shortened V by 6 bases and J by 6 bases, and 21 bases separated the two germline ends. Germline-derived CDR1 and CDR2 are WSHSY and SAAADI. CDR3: CASRENLGDVGEQYF. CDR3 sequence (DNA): TGCGCCAGCAGAGAAAATCTAGGGGACGTTGGCGAGCAGTACTTC.

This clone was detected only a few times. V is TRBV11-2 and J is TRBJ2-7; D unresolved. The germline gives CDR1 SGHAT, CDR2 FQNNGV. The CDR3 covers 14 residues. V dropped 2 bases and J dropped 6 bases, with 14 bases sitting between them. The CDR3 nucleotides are TGTGCCAGCAGCTTATTCCCACAGTCCCGCGAGCAGTACTTC. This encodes CASSLFPQSREQYF.

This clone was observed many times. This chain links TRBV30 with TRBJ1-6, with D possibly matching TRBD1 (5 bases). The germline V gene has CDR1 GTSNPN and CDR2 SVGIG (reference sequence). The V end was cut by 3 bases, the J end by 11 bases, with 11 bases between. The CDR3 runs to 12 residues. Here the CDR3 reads CAWSSTGTPLHF. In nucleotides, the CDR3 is TGTGCCTGGAGCTCCACAGGTACACCCCTCCACTTT.

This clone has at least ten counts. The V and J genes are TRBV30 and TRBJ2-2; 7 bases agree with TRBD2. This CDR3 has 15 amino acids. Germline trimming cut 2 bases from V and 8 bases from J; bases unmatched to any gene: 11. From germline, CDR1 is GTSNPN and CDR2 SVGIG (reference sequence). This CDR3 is CAWSFGGGLFGELFF. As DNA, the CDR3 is TGTGCCTGGAGTTTCGGCGGGGGACTTTTTGGGGAGCTGTTTTTT.

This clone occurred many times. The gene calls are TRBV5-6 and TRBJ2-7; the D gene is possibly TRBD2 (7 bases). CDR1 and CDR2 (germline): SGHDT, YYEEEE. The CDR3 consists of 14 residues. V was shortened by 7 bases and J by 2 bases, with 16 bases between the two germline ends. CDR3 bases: TGTGCCAGCTCCCTCGGGGAGGGGGCCTACGAGCAGTACTTC. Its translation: CASSLGEGAYEQYF.

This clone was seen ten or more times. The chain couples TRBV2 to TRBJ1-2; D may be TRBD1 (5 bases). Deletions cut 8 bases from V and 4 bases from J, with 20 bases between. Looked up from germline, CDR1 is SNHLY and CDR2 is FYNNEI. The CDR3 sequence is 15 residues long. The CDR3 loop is CASRRVGEYGYGYTF. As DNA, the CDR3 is TGTGCCAGCCGGAGGGTAGGGGAGTATGGCTATGGCTACACCTTC. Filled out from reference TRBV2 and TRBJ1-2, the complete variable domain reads EPEVTQTPSHQVTQMGQEVILRCVPISNHLYFYWYRQILGQKVEFLVSFYNNEISEKSEIFDDQFSVERPDGSNFTLKIRSTKLEDSAMYFCASRRVGEYGYGYTFGSGTRLTVV.

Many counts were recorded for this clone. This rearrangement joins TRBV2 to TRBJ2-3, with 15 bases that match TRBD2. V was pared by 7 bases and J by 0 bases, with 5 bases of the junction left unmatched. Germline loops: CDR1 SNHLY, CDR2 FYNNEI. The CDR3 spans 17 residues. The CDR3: CASNGLAGGPSTDTQYF. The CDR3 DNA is TGTGCCAGCAACGGACTAGCGGGGGGGCCTAGCACAGATACGCAGTATTTT.

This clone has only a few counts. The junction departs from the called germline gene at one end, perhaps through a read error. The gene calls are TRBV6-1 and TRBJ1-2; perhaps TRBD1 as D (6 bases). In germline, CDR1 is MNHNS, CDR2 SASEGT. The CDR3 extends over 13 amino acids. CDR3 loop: CAGREGGSGGHTF. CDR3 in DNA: TGTGCCGGCAGGGAGGGGGGATCGGGTGGCCACACCTTC.

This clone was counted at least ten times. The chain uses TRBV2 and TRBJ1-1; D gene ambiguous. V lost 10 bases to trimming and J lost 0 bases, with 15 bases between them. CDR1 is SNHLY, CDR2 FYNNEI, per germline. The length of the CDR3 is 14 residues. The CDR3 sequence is CATTQETMNTEAFF. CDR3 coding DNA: TGTGCCACGACGCAGGAGACTATGAACACTGAAGCTTTCTTT.

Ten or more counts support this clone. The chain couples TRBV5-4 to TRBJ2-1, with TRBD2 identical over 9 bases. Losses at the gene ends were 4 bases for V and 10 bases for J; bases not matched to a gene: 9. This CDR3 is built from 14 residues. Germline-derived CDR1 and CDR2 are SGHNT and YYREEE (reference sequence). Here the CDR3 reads CASSGREGLGEQFF. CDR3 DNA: TGTGCCAGCAGCGGGCGGGAGGGCCTAGGGGAGCAGTTCTTC.

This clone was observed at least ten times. The CDR3 DNA reads as TGTGCCAGCAGTCCCCTGGGTGAGGGTACAAATCAGCCCCAGCATTTT. The encoded protein is CASSPLGEGTNQPQHF. V gene TRBV28 combines with J gene TRBJ1-5; D call uncertain. CDR3 length: 16 residues. Trimming stripped 5 bases from V and 4 bases from J, with 18 bases between. Germline V gives CDR1 MDHEN, CDR2 SYDVKM. Drawing the rest from reference TRBV28 and TRBJ1-5, the complete variable domain is DVKVTQSSRYLVKRTGEKVFLECVQDMDHENMFWYRQDPGLGLRLIYFSYDVKMKEKGDIPEGYSVSREKKERFSLILESASTNQTSMYLCASSPLGEGTNQPQHFGDGTRLSIL.

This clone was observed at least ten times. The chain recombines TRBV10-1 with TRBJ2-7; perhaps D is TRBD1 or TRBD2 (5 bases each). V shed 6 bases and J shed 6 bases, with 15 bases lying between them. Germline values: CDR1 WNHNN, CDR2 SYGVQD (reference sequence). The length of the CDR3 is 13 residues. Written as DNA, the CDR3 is TGCGCCAGCAGCCGCGGGCCCCAGGGCGAGCAGTACTTC. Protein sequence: CASSRGPQGEQYF.

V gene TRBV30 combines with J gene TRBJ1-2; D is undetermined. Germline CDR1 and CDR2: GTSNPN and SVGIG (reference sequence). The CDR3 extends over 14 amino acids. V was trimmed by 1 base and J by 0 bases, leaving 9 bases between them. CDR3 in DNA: TGTGCCTGGAGTGACTGGGCCTCTAACTATGGCTACACCTTC. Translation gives CAWSDWASNYGYTF. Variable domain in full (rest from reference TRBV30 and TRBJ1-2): SQTIHQWPATLVQPVGSPLSLECTVEGTSNPNLYWYRQAAGRGLQLLFYSVGIGQISSEVPQNLSASRPQDRQFILSSKKLLLSDSGFYLCAWSDWASNYGYTFGSGTRLTVV.

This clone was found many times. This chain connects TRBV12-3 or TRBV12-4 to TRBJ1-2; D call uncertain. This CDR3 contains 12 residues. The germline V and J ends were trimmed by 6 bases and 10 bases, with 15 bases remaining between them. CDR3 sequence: CASSPVGVYYTF. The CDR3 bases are TGTGCCAGCAGCCCAGTGGGAGTTTACTACACCTTC.

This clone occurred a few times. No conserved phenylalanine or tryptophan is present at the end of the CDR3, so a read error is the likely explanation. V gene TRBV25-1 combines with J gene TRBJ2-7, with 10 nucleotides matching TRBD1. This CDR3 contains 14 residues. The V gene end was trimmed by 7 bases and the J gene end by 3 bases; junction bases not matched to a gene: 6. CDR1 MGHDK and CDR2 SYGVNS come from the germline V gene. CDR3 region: CASTTGGRIYEQYL. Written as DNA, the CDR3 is TGTGCCAGCACGACAGGGGGCCGAATCTACGAGCAGTACTTG.